This T cell receptor (beta chain) comes out of a study of technical replicates of blood from a handful of donors. In germline, CDR1 is SEHNR, CDR2 FQNEAQ (reference sequence). The CDR3 sequence is 15 residues long. Trimming took 4 bases from V and 11 from J; bases not matched to a gene: 11. TCRdb's copy holds only in-frame clones and misses some; the assay was immunoSEQ multiplex PCR. The sample includes under 85,000 clones, roughly 97% of them seen just once. The receptor was derived from a human donor in good health. The sample comprised T cells isolated from PBMCs. The rearrangement uses TRBV7-9 and TRBJ1-2; 12 positions agree with TRBD1. The CDR3 loop is CASSSRTGQGARYTF. The CDR3 nucleotides are TGTGCCAGCAGCTCTAGAACGGGACAGGGGGCGCGGTACACCTTC.